Listed here are 13 T cell receptor beta chains from one sample, sequenced in a study of identical twins. TCRdb itself ran the 5' RACE reads through MiXCR, one entry per CDR3 protein. The table shows around 160,000 distinct CDR3 sequences, with roughly 3.5% occurring only once. Sequenced sample: memory T cells sorted from blood. These receptors came from a man in his late teens or twenties in good health.

This clonotype came up a few times. The chain employs TRBV18 and TRBJ2-2; no clear D gene. Trimming removed 2 bases at V and 3 bases at J, with 7 bases between. The CDR3 consists of 14 residues. Germline V gene sequence: CDR1 KGHSH, CDR2 LQKENI. CDR3 nucleotide sequence: TGTGCCAGCTCACCAAGACATGACACCGGGGAGCTGTTTTTT. Protein product: CASSPRHDTGELFF.

The sample holds one count of this clonotype. Since a much larger clone is just one base distant, this may be a read error. The rearrangement joins TRBV6-2 or TRBV6-3 to TRBJ1-5, with D unclear. Trimming cost V 6 bases and J 0 bases, with 12 bases left between them. This CDR3 is 15 amino acids long. Germline CDR1 and CDR2: MNHEY and SVGEGT. CDR3 in amino acids: CASRPRGYSNQPQHF. DNA for the CDR3: TGTGCCAGCAGACCCCGGGGTTATAGCAATCAGCCCCAGCATTTT.

This clonotype was seen ten or more times. This CDR3 reads CSAKSLGIDGGWDTEAFF. The CDR3 DNA is TGCAGTGCCAAGTCGTTGGGGATAGACGGGGGCTGGGACACTGAAGCTTTCTTT. The rearrangement joins TRBV20-1 to TRBJ1-1, with D possibly being TRBD1 (6 bases). CDR1 and CDR2 from the germline V gene are DFQATT and SNEGSKA (reference sequence). This CDR3 spans 18 amino acids. V lost 6 bases to trimming and J lost 3 bases, with 29 bases between them.

This clonotype was seen many times. This chain uses TRBV29-1 with TRBJ1-4; the D gene is possibly TRBD1 (6 bases). The length of the CDR3 is 13 residues. V dropped 5 bases and J dropped 8 bases, with 15 bases sitting between them. Germline values: CDR1 SQVTM, CDR2 ANQGSEA. The CDR3 is CSVNQGGFEKLFF. The CDR3 nucleotides are TGCAGCGTTAACCAAGGGGGTTTCGAAAAACTGTTTTTT. The variable domain in full, with the rest retrieved from reference TRBV29-1 and TRBJ1-4, is SAVISQKPSRDICQRGTSLTIQCQVDSQVTMMFWYRQQPGQSLTLIATANQGSEATYESGFVIDKFPISRPNLTFSTLTVSNMSPEDSSIYLCSVNQGGFEKLFFGSGTQLSVL.

This clonotype was seen a few times. V gene TRBV7-9 combines with J gene TRBJ2-7, with 15 bases lining up with TRBD2. With V trimmed by 1 base and J by 2 bases, 3 bases remained unmatched. There are 17 residues in the CDR3. Germline lookup yields CDR1 SEHNR and CDR2 FQNEAQ (reference sequence). This CDR3 is CASSLGTSGRGPYEQYF. CDR3 bases: TGTGCCAGCAGCTTAGGGACTAGCGGGAGGGGACCCTACGAGCAGTACTTC.

This clonotype was seen repeatedly, ten times or more. The rearrangement links TRBV5-5 to TRBJ1-4; D remains ambiguous. V lost 1 base and J 0 bases, leaving 4 bases between the germline ends. From germline, CDR1 is SGHKS and CDR2 YYEKEE (reference sequence). The CDR3 covers 14 residues. CDR3 DNA: TGTGCCAGCAGCTTGCTGGCAACTAATGAAAAACTGTTTTTT. Translated: CASSLLATNEKLFF.

The sample holds many counts of this clonotype. The chain joins TRBV4-1 to TRBJ1-5; possibly TRBD1 for D (6 bases). CDR1 and CDR2 from the germline V gene are MGHRA and YSYEKL. V shed 2 bases and J shed 4 bases, with 9 bases lying between them. This CDR3 contains 14 residues. CDR3 protein: CASSQQGFNQPQHF. In DNA form, the CDR3 reads TGCGCCAGCAGCCAACAGGGGTTTAATCAGCCCCAGCATTTT.

This clonotype came up many times. This chain uses TRBV20-1 with TRBJ1-5; 9 bases line up with TRBD1. V lost 5 bases, J lost 5 bases, and 7 bases stayed unmatched. This CDR3 has 14 residues. Germline lookup yields CDR1 DFQATT and CDR2 SNEGSKA (reference sequence). As DNA, the CDR3 is TGCAGTGCTGAGGGGACAGGGCTTTATCAGCCCCAGCATTTT. Translated: CSAEGTGLYQPQHF.

This clonotype showed up many times. The J gene is TRBJ2-6, the V gene TRBV7-2; no firm D call. The V end lost 3 bases, the J end lost 4 bases, and 10 bases lay between the germline ends. From germline, CDR1 is SGHTA and CDR2 FQGNSA. CDR3 length: 15 amino acids. Written as DNA, the CDR3 is TGTGCCAGCAGCTTGGAGCCATCCGGGGCCAACGTCCTGACTTTC. Its protein product is CASSLEPSGANVLTF. Combining the CDR3 with reference TRBV7-2 and TRBJ2-6 gives the whole variable domain GAGVSQSPSNKVTEKGKDVELRCDPISGHTALYWYRQSLGQGLEFLIYFQGNSAPDKSGLPSDRFSAERTGGSVSTLTIQRTQQEDSAVYLCASSLEPSGANVLTFGAGSRLTVL.

This clonotype was recorded at least ten times. This chain joins TRBV28 and TRBJ2-1, with D perhaps given as TRBD1 or TRBD2 (5 bases each). The CDR3 length is 14 residues. Germline CDR1 and CDR2: MDHEN and SYDVKM. V was clipped by 6 bases and J by 6 bases, with 15 bases between them. CDR3 region: CASRPGTPGNEQFF. The CDR3 coding sequence is TGTGCCAGCAGGCCCGGGACCCCAGGCAATGAGCAGTTCTTC.

This clonotype appeared many times. CDR3 region: CASSSRVFGKNIQYF. The CDR3 DNA reads as TGTGCCAGCAGTTCTAGGGTCTTCGGCAAAAACATTCAGTACTTC. The V and J genes are TRBV28 and TRBJ2-4; D not certain. This CDR3 spans 15 amino acids. Trimming took off 4 bases at V and 3 bases at J, with 13 bases between the two ends. Germline CDR1 MDHEN, CDR2 SYDVKM.

This clonotype was counted ten times or more. The genes are TRBV7-2 and TRBJ2-5, with 12 bases identical to TRBD2. The J segment lost 5 bases and the V segment lost 6 bases, leaving 10 bases of the junction unmatched. The length of the CDR3 is 16 residues. Germline CDR1 SGHTA, CDR2 FQGNSA. The CDR3 loop is CASSSPSGRGRETQYF. CDR3 in DNA: TGTGCCAGCAGTTCCCCTAGCGGGAGGGGCAGGGAGACCCAGTACTTC.

This clonotype was seen repeatedly, ten times or more. The genes are TRBV20-1 and TRBJ1-4, with D unresolved. Germline V CDR1 and CDR2: DFQATT, SNEGSKA (reference sequence). This CDR3 comprises 11 residues. The V end was cut by 2 bases, the J end by 8 bases, with 6 bases between. CDR3 protein: CSARPGEKLFF. Written as DNA, the CDR3 is TGCAGTGCTAGACCCGGAGAAAAACTGTTTTTT.